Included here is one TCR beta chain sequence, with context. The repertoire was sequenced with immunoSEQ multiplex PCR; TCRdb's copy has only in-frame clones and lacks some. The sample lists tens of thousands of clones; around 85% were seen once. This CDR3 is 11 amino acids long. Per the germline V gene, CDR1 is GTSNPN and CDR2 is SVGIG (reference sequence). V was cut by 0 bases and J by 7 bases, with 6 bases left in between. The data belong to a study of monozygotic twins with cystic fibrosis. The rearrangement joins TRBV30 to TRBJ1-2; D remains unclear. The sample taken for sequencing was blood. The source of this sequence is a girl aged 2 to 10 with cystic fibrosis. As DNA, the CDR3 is TGTGCCTGGAGTGTAGTTCGTGGCTACACCTTC. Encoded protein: CAWSVVRGYTF.